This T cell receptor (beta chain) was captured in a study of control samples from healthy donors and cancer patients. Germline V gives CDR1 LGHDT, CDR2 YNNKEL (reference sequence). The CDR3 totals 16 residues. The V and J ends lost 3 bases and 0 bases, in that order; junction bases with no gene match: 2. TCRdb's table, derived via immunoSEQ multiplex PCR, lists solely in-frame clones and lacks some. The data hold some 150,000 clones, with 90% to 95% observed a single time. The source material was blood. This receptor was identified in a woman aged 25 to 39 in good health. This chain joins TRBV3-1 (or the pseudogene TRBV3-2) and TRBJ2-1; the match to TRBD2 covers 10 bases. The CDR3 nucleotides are TGTGCCAGCAGCCAGGCTAGCGGGAGCTCCTACAATGAGCAGTTCTTC. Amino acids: CASSQASGSSYNEQFF.